Shown below are 30 T cell receptor beta chains from a single sample sequenced in a study of human T cells and chemical hapten exposure. As to time point: patch test 1, 2 weeks after DPC sensitization. Treatment denoted: therapeutic diphenylcyclopropenone sensitization with weekly scalp DPC. TCRdb analysed the RACE reads with MiXCR anew, one entry per CDR3 protein. The profile shows around 150,000 distinct CDR3 sequences, more than 14% of them singletons. The sequencing used whole blood, collected in connection with sensitization to the hapten diphenylcyclopropenone (DPC). The receptors stem from a woman aged 25 to 45 with alopecia areata. Some clones in this sample may be carry-over from other donors' samples.

This clonotype was observed a handful of times. The chain carries TRBV12-3 or TRBV12-4 and TRBJ1-5; D gene ambiguous. The CDR3 length is 13 residues. The V gene lost 3 bases and the J gene lost 1 base, with 4 bases spanning the gap. The CDR3 loop is CASSFLSNQPQHF. The CDR3, as DNA: TGTGCCAGCAGTTTTCTCAGCAATCAGCCCCAGCATTTT.

This chain uses TRBV4-1 with TRBJ1-3; no reliable D call. Germline CDR1 and CDR2: MGHRA and YSYEKL. This CDR3 has 17 amino acids. V gave up 0 bases and J gave up 0 bases, with 12 bases separating them. This CDR3 reads CASSQDRPTLSGNTIYF. The CDR3 region has the DNA TGCGCCAGCAGCCAAGATCGGCCGACGCTCTCTGGAAACACCATATATTTT.

This clonotype was counted at least ten times. The chain recombines TRBV13 with TRBJ2-7; the D gene is possibly TRBD2 (5 bases). The CDR3 totals 14 residues. Trimming left V 5 bases short and J 6 bases short, with 17 bases between. CDR1 PRHDT and CDR2 FYEKMQ come from the germline V gene (reference sequence). This chain's CDR3 is CASSPVKTGSEQYF. For the CDR3, the DNA is TGTGCCAGCAGCCCCGTCAAGACGGGATCCGAGCAGTACTTC.

This clonotype was counted between two and nine times. This chain connects TRBV7-2 to TRBJ1-5; D perhaps matches TRBD1 (6 bases). Germline CDR1 and CDR2: SGHTA and FQGNSA. The V gene lost 4 bases and the J gene lost 3 bases, with 13 bases spanning the gap. The CDR3 extends over 15 amino acids. CDR3 DNA: TGTGCCAGCAGCTACCTGGACAGTCCCAATCAGCCCCAGCATTTT. Protein: CASSYLDSPNQPQHF.

This clonotype was detected ten times or more. The chain is built from TRBV20-1 and TRBJ2-1, with 8 positions matching TRBD1. The CDR3 length is 14 residues. Per the germline V gene, CDR1 is DFQATT and CDR2 is SNEGSKA (reference sequence). The V segment lost 5 bases and the J segment 2 bases; nucleotides outside the gene matches: 5. The CDR3 DNA sequence: TGCAGTGCTGAGACAGGGGAAGCCTACAATGAGCAGTTCTTC. Translation gives CSAETGEAYNEQFF.

This clonotype has ten or more counts. The rearrangement links TRBV29-1 to TRBJ1-1, with 10 nucleotides matching TRBD1. Germline assignment: CDR1 SQVTM and CDR2 ANQGSEA. The CDR3 has 18 residues. Trimming at V came to 6 bases and at J to 4 bases, leaving 20 bases not matched to a gene. The chain's CDR3 is CSVATRLRDRGISTEAFF. CDR3 nucleotide sequence: TGCAGCGTCGCCACTCGCCTCCGGGACAGGGGAATAAGCACTGAAGCTTTCTTT.

This sequence joins TRBV6-5 and TRBJ1-1, with 8 positions matching TRBD1. V lost 6 bases and J lost 3; bases outside the gene matches: 3. Germline values: CDR1 MNHEY, CDR2 SVGAGI. The CDR3 length is 13 residues. The CDR3 DNA sequence: TGTGCCAGCAGCGCACAGGGGGACACTGAAGCTTTCTTT. It yields the protein CASSAQGDTEAFF.

The chain employs TRBV28 and TRBJ2-1; D is ambiguous. Trimming pared 2 bases from V and 8 bases from J, leaving 4 bases between. Germline assignment: CDR1 MDHEN and CDR2 SYDVKM. The CDR3 consists of 11 residues. The CDR3 DNA sequence: TGTGCCAGCAGTTTACTGGATGAGCAGTTCTTC. Translation: CASSLLDEQFF.

This clonotype has a handful of counts. The J gene is TRBJ2-1, the V gene TRBV7-9; D ambiguous. The CDR3 sequence is 15 residues long. Germline CDR1 and CDR2: SEHNR and FQNEAQ (reference sequence). V was clipped by 2 bases and J by 2 bases, with 10 bases between them. In DNA, the CDR3 is TGTGCCAGCAGCTTAAGCCTTTGGGCCTACAATGAGCAGTTCTTC. Translated: CASSLSLWAYNEQFF.

This chain connects TRBV24-1 to TRBJ2-2, with D maybe TRBD1 (5 bases). CDR1 is KGHDR and CDR2 is SFDVKD in the germline V gene. CDR3 size: 14 residues. V lost 2 bases and J 4 bases, leaving 7 bases between the germline ends. CDR3 coding DNA: TGTGCCACCAGTGATTCACAGGTCACCGGGGAGCTGTTTTTT. Translated: CATSDSQVTGELFF.

The rearrangement uses TRBV11-2 and TRBJ2-6, with TRBD2 matching over 7 bases. V lost 5 bases to trimming and J lost 1 base; unmatched junction nucleotides: 14. Germline values: CDR1 SGHAT, CDR2 FQNNGV. The length of the CDR3 is 19 residues. The CDR3 spells CASSPRVRGELSGANVLTF. The CDR3, as DNA: TGTGCCAGCAGCCCCCGGGTTCGGGGGGAGCTATCTGGGGCCAACGTCCTGACTTTC.

This chain joins TRBV6-2 or TRBV6-3 and TRBJ2-7, with TRBD2 matching 9 bases. This CDR3 contains 13 residues. Looked up from germline, CDR1 is MNHEY and CDR2 is SVGEGT. V gave up 6 bases and J gave up 6 bases; unmatched junction bases: 6. This CDR3 reads CASSRTSVPEQYF. The DNA for the CDR3 is TGTGCCAGCAGCCGGACTAGCGTCCCCGAGCAGTACTTC.

This clonotype came up a few times. The genes are TRBV29-1 and TRBJ2-6; possible D gene TRBD2, 5 bases. This CDR3 comprises 14 residues. Trimming removed 3 bases at V and 3 bases at J, with 9 bases between. The germline gives CDR1 SQVTM, CDR2 ANQGSEA. The CDR3 nucleotides read TGCAGCGTTGACGAGGGAAGTGGGGCCAACGTCCTGACTTTC. Translating it yields CSVDEGSGANVLTF.

This clonotype was detected only a few times. The rearrangement joins TRBV27 to TRBJ1-2; a weak D match, TRBD1 (5 bases). Germline loops: CDR1 MNHEY, CDR2 SMNVEV (reference sequence). The length of the CDR3 is 15 residues. Trimming took off 5 bases at V and 4 bases at J, with 17 bases between the two ends. The CDR3 bases are TGTGCCAGCAGTCCCACCCCGCAGGGCGGCTATGGCTACACCTTC. This encodes CASSPTPQGGYGYTF.

V and J are TRBV23-1 and TRBJ1-1, with D possibly TRBD1 on 5 matching bases. TRBV23-1 is placed among ORFs of uncertain function. The CDR3 sequence is 17 residues long. The V end lost 0 bases, the J end lost 2 bases, and 16 bases lay between the germline ends. The CDR3 coding sequence is TGCGCCAGCAGTCAATCTCGGCGGGACGGATACAACACTGAAGCTTTCTTT. It translates to CASSQSRRDGYNTEAFF.

The sample holds a few counts of this clonotype. V gene TRBV5-1 combines with J gene TRBJ2-3; 11 nucleotides agree with TRBD2. CDR3 length: 18 amino acids. V shed 0 bases and J 2 bases; nucleotides not matched to a gene: 8. Germline V gives CDR1 SGHRS, CDR2 YFSETQ. The CDR3 spells CASSLVLGTSGFTDTQYF. In nucleotides, the CDR3 is TGCGCCAGCAGCTTGGTCCTGGGGACTAGCGGATTCACAGATACGCAGTATTTT.

This clonotype has only a few counts. The J gene is TRBJ2-2, the V gene TRBV2; 8 positions match TRBD2. Germline loops: CDR1 SNHLY, CDR2 FYNNEI. The CDR3 consists of 18 residues. The J segment lost 5 bases and the V segment lost 9 bases, leaving 20 bases of the junction unmatched. This CDR3 is CARARGRSSGSTTGELFF. In DNA, the CDR3 is TGTGCCAGGGCCAGGGGACGATCCAGCGGGAGCACAACCGGGGAGCTGTTTTTT.

This clonotype has a count of ten or more. The chain combines TRBV9 with TRBJ1-4; D ambiguous. CDR3 length: 15 amino acids. V dropped 0 bases and J dropped 0 bases, with 6 bases sitting between them. Germline V gives CDR1 SGDLS, CDR2 YYNGEE. CDR3 nucleotides: TGTGCCAGCAGCGTAGGTCAGGCAACTAATGAAAAACTGTTTTTT. It codes for CASSVGQATNEKLFF.

V gene TRBV7-9 combines with J gene TRBJ1-3, with D maybe TRBD1 (6 bases). V lost 1 base and J lost 3, with 7 bases in between. In germline, CDR1 is SEHNR, CDR2 FQNEAQ (reference sequence). The CDR3 length is 14 residues. The CDR3 sequence is CASSLGGLGNTIYF. In DNA form, the CDR3 reads TGTGCCAGCAGCTTAGGGGGGCTTGGAAACACCATATATTTT.

This sequence joins TRBV5-1 and TRBJ2-2; no clear D gene. The CDR3 is 14 amino acids. Germline CDR1 SGHRS, CDR2 YFSETQ. V was pared by 4 bases and J by 2 bases, with 9 bases between. The CDR3 protein is CASSPRLNTGELFF. The CDR3 nucleotides are TGCGCCAGCAGCCCCCGACTTAACACCGGGGAGCTGTTTTTT.

The V gene is TRBV19, the J gene TRBJ2-2; 7 bases are shared with TRBD1. The CDR3 has 16 residues. Trimming removed 5 bases from V and 0 bases from J; junction bases left unmatched: 6. Germline V gives CDR1 LNHDA, CDR2 SQIVND (reference sequence). CDR3 sequence: CASSALQGANTGELFF. The CDR3 DNA follows: TGTGCCAGTAGTGCCCTCCAGGGGGCGAACACCGGGGAGCTGTTTTTT. The whole variable domain, filled in from reference TRBV19 and TRBJ2-2, reads DGGITQSPKYLFRKEGQNVTLSCEQNLNHDAMYWYRQDPGQGLRLIYYSQIVNDFQKGDIAEGYSVSREKKESFPLTVTSAQKNPTAFYLCASSALQGANTGELFFGEGSRLTVL.

The chain joins TRBV7-2 to TRBJ2-7; 9 nucleotides match TRBD2. The trim removed 1 base at V and 2 bases at J, leaving 3 bases unmatched. The CDR3 extends over 15 amino acids. CDR1 and CDR2 from the germline V gene are SGHTA and FQGNSA. CDR3 region: CASSLGGGRAYEQYF. The CDR3 DNA is TGTGCCAGCAGCTTAGGCGGCGGGAGGGCCTACGAGCAGTACTTC.

The V gene is TRBV6-1, the J gene TRBJ2-3, with a tentative D call TRBD2 (6 bases). Deletions cut 1 base from V and 2 bases from J, with 16 bases between. Germline CDR1 MNHNS, CDR2 SASEGT. The CDR3 has 17 residues. The CDR3 DNA reads TGTGCCAGCAGTGAAGGGATAGCGGTTAACTACACAGATACGCAGTATTTT. Amino acids: CASSEGIAVNYTDTQYF.

CDR3 bases: TGTGCCAGCAGTCACGGGGAGACCCAGTACTTC. Translating it yields CASSHGETQYF. This sequence joins TRBV6-2 or TRBV6-3 and TRBJ2-5; D is undetermined. V shed 5 bases and J shed 5 bases, with 6 bases lying between them. This CDR3 region has 11 residues. CDR1 and CDR2 (germline): MNHEY, SVGEGT.

This chain uses TRBV18 with TRBJ1-1; no firm D call. The CDR3 consists of 17 residues. Germline lookup yields CDR1 KGHSH and CDR2 LQKENI. V lost 1 base, J lost 6 bases, and 21 bases lay in between. The chain's CDR3 is CASSPRGNGSPPPEAFF. Here the CDR3 DNA reads TGTGCCAGCTCACCACGTGGAAATGGGTCACCCCCTCCTGAAGCTTTCTTT.

This rearrangement joins TRBV10-2 to TRBJ2-3; D unresolved. Germline V CDR1 and CDR2: WSHSY, SAAADI. This CDR3 contains 11 residues. V was pared by 6 bases and J by 6 bases, with 7 bases between. The CDR3 nucleotides read TGCGCCAGCAGATTCGATGATACGCAGTATTTT. Amino acids: CASRFDDTQYF.

There are a few counts of this clonotype. V gene TRBV28 combines with J gene TRBJ2-1; TRBD2 aligns across 7 bases. Losses at the gene ends were 6 bases for V and 7 bases for J; bases not matched to a gene: 12. The germline CDR1 and CDR2 sequences are MDHEN and SYDVKM. This CDR3 comprises 15 residues. CDR3 in amino acids: CASSSYERAGNEQFF. CDR3 in DNA: TGTGCCAGCAGCTCTTATGAACGAGCGGGGAATGAGCAGTTCTTC.

This clonotype was observed a few times. The gene calls are TRBV10-3 and TRBJ1-1, with a tentative D call TRBD1 (6 bases). This CDR3 is built from 13 residues. Per the germline V gene, CDR1 is ENHRY and CDR2 is SYGVKD. With 7 bases removed from V and 7 bases from J, the gap between germline ends came to 16 bases. The CDR3 nucleotides read TGTGCCATCACCCAGACAGGTAGCGGTGAAGCTTTCTTT. Protein product: CAITQTGSGEAFF.

This clonotype was detected many times. The chain employs TRBV7-2 and TRBJ2-7; 7 bases agree with TRBD2. The CDR3 has 16 amino acids. V lost 7 bases and J lost 3; bases outside the gene matches: 15. The germline V gene encodes CDR1 SGHTA and CDR2 FQGNSA. Here the CDR3 reads CASTQPRERPVYEQYF. Here the CDR3 DNA reads TGTGCCAGCACCCAGCCGCGGGAGCGGCCGGTCTACGAGCAGTACTTC.

This clonotype was counted a few times. This sequence joins TRBV28 and TRBJ1-2; 8 positions agree with TRBD1. The length of the CDR3 is 15 residues. The V gene end was trimmed by 2 bases and the J gene end by 7 bases; junction bases not matched to a gene: 9. Germline V gene lookup returns CDR1 MDHEN and CDR2 SYDVKM. For the CDR3, the DNA is TGTGCCAGCAGTTTAAGGGACAGGCCCCTTAGTGGCTACACCTTC. Protein product: CASSLRDRPLSGYTF.